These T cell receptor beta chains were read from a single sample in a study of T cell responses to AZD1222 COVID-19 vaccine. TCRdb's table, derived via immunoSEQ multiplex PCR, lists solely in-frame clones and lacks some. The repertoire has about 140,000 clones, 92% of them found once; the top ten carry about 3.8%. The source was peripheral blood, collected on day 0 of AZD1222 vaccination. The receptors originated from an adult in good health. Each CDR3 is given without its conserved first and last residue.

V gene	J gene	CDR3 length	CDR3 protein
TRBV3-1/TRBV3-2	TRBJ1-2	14	ASSQDPGAANYGYT
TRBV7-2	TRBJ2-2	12	ASSLERNTGELF
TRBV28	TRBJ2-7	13	ASSPASRYEDEQY
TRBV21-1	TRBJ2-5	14	ASSNFREGGQETQY
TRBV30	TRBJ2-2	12	AWTLSPGAGELF
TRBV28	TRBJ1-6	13	ASSPKRQTVSPLH
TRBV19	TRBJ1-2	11	ASSIDFNYGYT
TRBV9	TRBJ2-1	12	ASSAPGVFGEQF
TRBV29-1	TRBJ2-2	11	SVVGSRTGELF
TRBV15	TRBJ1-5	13	ATSRGGEGNQPQH
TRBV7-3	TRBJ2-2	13	ASSLTGREAGELF
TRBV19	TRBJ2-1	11	ASSRDRYNEQF
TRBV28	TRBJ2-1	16	ASSSRLAGGVSYNEQF
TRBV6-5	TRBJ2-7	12	ASTGTGGFYEQY
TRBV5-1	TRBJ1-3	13	ASTEGHFSGNTIY
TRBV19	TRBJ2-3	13	ASQAGGGYTDTQY
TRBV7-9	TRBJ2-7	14	GELLTGTGPSYEQY
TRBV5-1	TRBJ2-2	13	ASSSGLAATGELF
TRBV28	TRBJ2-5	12	ASSLQQGAETQY
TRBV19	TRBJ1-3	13	ASTGKHTSGNTIY
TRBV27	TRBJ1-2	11	ASSSTANYGYT
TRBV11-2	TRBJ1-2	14	ASSPSVGHLNYGYT
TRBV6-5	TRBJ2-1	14	ASSYLSRTTHNEQF
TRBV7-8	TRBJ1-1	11	ASSPLMGRGAF
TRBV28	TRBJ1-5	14	ASSSHQGVGNQPQH
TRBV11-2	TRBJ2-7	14	ASSPGSFSGSYEQY
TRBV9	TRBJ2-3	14	ASSNDPTTSTDTQY
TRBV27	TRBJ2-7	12	ASSLYQGTSEQY
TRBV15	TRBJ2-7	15	ATSRDRAAGLGYEQY
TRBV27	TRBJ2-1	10	ASMGEYNEQF
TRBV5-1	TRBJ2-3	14	ASSRGSGGYTDTQY
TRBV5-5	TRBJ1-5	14	ASSLDSQPINQPQH
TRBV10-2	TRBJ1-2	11	ASRLGGQNGYT
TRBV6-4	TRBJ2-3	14	ASSEQGAMGTDTQY
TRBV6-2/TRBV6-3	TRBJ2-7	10	ASSVGKLEQY
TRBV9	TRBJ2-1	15	ASSVGGSGRAWDEQF
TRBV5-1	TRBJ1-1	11	ASSLTGLTEAF
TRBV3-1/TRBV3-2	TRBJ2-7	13	ASSQGAGVAYEQY
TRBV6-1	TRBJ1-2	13	ASSDWGAVDYGYT
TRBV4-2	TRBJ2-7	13	ASSQDTSGSYEQY
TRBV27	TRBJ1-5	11	ASSFRGHQPQH
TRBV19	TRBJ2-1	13	ASSIERRPYNEQF
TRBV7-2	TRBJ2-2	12	ASSLGDRTGELF
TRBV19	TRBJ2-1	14	ASSWASGRASGEQF
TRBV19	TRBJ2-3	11	ASAPGNTDTQY